Presented here are 13 T cell receptor beta chains from one specimen sequenced in a study of blood T cell repertoires in COVID-19. Profiled with immunoSEQ multiplex PCR; TCRdb holds only in-frame clones, not every one. The sample shows about 50,000 clones, 80% to 90% of them seen only once. The sample consisted of peripheral blood. The receptors shown here come from a human donor in a cohort sampled during active COVID-19.

V and J are TRBV5-6 and TRBJ2-7; unclear D gene. Looked up from germline, CDR1 is SGHDT and CDR2 is YYEEEE. The CDR3 is made up of 13 amino acids. V lost 4 bases to trimming and J lost 3 bases, with 11 bases between them. CDR3 protein: CASSRKPGYEQYF. CDR3 sequence (DNA): TGTGCCAGCAGCCGAAAGCCCGGCTACGAGCAGTACTTC. Looking up the rest from reference TRBV5-6 and TRBJ2-7 gives the full variable domain: DAGVTQSPTHLIKTRGQQVTLRCSPKSGHDTVSWYQQALGQGPQFIFQYYEEEERQRGNFPDRFSGHQFPNYSSELNVNALLLGDSALYLCASSRKPGYEQYFGPGTRLTVT.

The chain uses TRBV27 and TRBJ1-6; D gene unclear. Germline V gives CDR1 MNHEY, CDR2 SMNVEV (reference sequence). The CDR3 has 11 residues. V lost 5 bases and J lost 10, with 6 bases in between. CDR3 protein: CASSSNSPLHF. The CDR3 DNA reads as TGTGCCAGCAGTAGCAACTCACCCCTCCACTTT.

The V gene is TRBV6-2 or TRBV6-3, the J gene TRBJ2-5, with 7 bases that match TRBD2. Germline loops: CDR1 MNHEY, CDR2 SVGEGT. V lost 0 bases to trimming and J lost 5 bases; unmatched junction nucleotides: 9. CDR3 length: 16 residues. In DNA, the CDR3 is TGTGCCAGCAGTTACTCCCCTCCGGGGGGATCGGAGACCCAGTACTTC. The encoded protein is CASSYSPPGGSETQYF.

The CDR3 loop is CASSLVSGASTDTQYF. The CDR3 region has the DNA TGCGCCAGCAGCCTTGTTAGCGGGGCAAGCACAGATACGCAGTATTTT. The rearrangement joins TRBV10-1 to TRBJ2-3; 8 bases map to TRBD2. This CDR3 comprises 16 residues. Germline V lookup: CDR1 WNHNN, CDR2 SYGVQD (reference sequence). V was clipped by 6 bases and J by 0 bases; unmatched bases: 8.

The chain is built from TRBV6-5 and TRBJ2-1; 7 nucleotides agree with TRBD1. The length of the CDR3 is 12 residues. CDR1 is MNHEY and CDR2 is SVGAGI in the germline V gene. V lost 5 bases and J lost 12; bases outside the gene matches: 7. CDR3 sequence reads: CASSQQGFGQFF. The CDR3 nucleotides read TGTGCCAGCAGTCAACAGGGGTTTGGGCAGTTCTTC.

The chain recombines TRBV7-6 with TRBJ2-7; 11 positions agree with TRBD2. The germline V gene has CDR1 SGHVS and CDR2 FNYEAQ. The CDR3 is made up of 16 amino acids. V dropped 5 bases and J dropped 4; count of bases not matched to a gene: 10. CDR3 nucleotide sequence: TGTGCCAGCAGCAGCGTAGCGGGGGGGACCGGGTACGAGCAGTACTTC. Protein product: CASSSVAGGTGYEQYF. The full variable domain, completed using reference TRBV7-6 and TRBJ2-7, is GAGVSQSPRYKVTKRGQDVALRCDPISGHVSLYWYRQALGQGPEFLTYFNYEAQQDKSGLPNDRFSAERPEGSISTLTIQRTEQRDSAMYRCASSSVAGGTGYEQYFGPGTRLTVT.

CDR3 in amino acids: CASSLTLGTAGNTIYF. The CDR3 region has the DNA TGTGCCAGCAGCTTAACCCTTGGGACAGCCGGAAACACCATATATTTT. The chain employs TRBV7-8 and TRBJ1-3, with 7 bases fitting TRBD1. Germline-derived CDR1 and CDR2 are SGHVS and FQNEAQ. V lost 2 bases, J lost 4 bases, and 8 bases stayed unmatched. The CDR3 spans 16 residues.

This clone was seen a single time. The V and J genes are TRBV18 and TRBJ2-7; no firm D call. Germline assignment: CDR1 KGHSH and CDR2 LQKENI. V was trimmed by 3 bases and J by 3 bases, leaving 12 bases between them. The CDR3 is 14 residues long. CDR3 sequence: CASSPGRQDYEQYF. The CDR3 nucleotides are TGTGCCAGCTCACCGGGCAGGCAAGACTACGAGCAGTACTTC.

V and J are TRBV2 and TRBJ2-5; D not resolved. This CDR3 spans 14 amino acids. Trimming took 5 bases from V and 5 from J, leaving 15 bases between them. Germline values: CDR1 SNHLY, CDR2 FYNNEI. CDR3 protein: CASSLGPPPETQYF. The DNA for the CDR3 is TGTGCCAGCAGTCTGGGCCCACCCCCGGAGACCCAGTACTTC.

This clone has only a few counts. V and J are TRBV10-3 and TRBJ1-5; weak D call: TRBD1 (6 bases). Trimming stripped 10 bases from V and 0 bases from J, with 10 bases between. The V gene's germline CDR1 is ENHRY and CDR2 SYGVKD. This CDR3 comprises 13 residues. CDR3 loop: CATQGYSNQPQHF. Written as DNA, the CDR3 is TGTGCCACACAGGGTTATAGCAATCAGCCCCAGCATTTT.

The chain links TRBV4-1 to TRBJ2-1; D is unresolved. Germline V gene data show CDR1 as MGHRA and CDR2 as YSYEKL. V was shortened by 5 bases and J by 0 bases, with 23 bases between the two germline ends. The CDR3 runs 19 residues. The CDR3 region has the DNA TGCGCCAGCAGCGCCGCCCCACCAAAGATCGAGAGCTCCTACAATGAGCAGTTCTTC. It is translated as CASSAAPPKIESSYNEQFF.

The chain employs TRBV11-2 and TRBJ2-4; no definite D call. Looked up from germline, CDR1 is SGHAT and CDR2 is FQNNGV. This CDR3 is 14 amino acids long. V was shortened by 4 bases and J by 0 bases, with 7 bases between the two germline ends. The CDR3 region is CASSSRIAKNIQYF. For the CDR3, the DNA is TGTGCCAGCAGCTCGCGGATAGCCAAAAACATTCAGTACTTC.

CDR3 region: CAISEPWTVNTGELFF. The CDR3 coding sequence is TGTGCCATCAGTGAGCCGTGGACAGTTAACACCGGGGAGCTGTTTTTT. V is TRBV10-3 and J is TRBJ2-2; D perhaps matches TRBD1 (6 bases). Germline V CDR1 and CDR2: ENHRY, SYGVKD. V was pared by 2 bases and J by 2 bases, with 12 bases between. This CDR3 comprises 16 residues.